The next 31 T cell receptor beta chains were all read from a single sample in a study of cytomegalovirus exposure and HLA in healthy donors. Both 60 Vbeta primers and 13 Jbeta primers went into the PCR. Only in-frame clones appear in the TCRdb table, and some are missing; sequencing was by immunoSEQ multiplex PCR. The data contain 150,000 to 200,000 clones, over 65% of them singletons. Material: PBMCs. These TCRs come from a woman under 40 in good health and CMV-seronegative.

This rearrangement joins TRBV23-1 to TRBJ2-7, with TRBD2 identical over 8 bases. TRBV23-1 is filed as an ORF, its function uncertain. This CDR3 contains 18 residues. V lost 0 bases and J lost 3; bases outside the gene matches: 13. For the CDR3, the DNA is TGCGCCAGCAGTCAATCTTGTGGGGGTTCACTAGCGGACTACGAGCAGTACTTC. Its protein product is CASSQSCGGSLADYEQYF.

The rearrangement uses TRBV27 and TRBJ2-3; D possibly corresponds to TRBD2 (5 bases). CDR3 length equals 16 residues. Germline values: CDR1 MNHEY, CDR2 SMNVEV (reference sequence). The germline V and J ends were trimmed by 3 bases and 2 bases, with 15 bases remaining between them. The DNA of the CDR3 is TGTGCCAGCAGTTTTCCCGGAGGCAATATCACAGATACGCAGTATTTT. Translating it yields CASSFPGGNITDTQYF.

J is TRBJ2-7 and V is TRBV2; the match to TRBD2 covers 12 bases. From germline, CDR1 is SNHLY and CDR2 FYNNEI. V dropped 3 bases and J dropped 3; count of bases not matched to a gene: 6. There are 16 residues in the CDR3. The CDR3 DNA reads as TGTGCCAGCAGTGACCCAGGACTAGCGGGGATCTACGAGCAGTACTTC. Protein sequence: CASSDPGLAGIYEQYF.

CDR3 sequence: CASSRGNEKLFF. CDR3 bases: TGTGCCAGCAGCAGGGGTAATGAAAAACTGTTTTTT. The V and J genes are TRBV2 and TRBJ1-4; possibly TRBD1 for D (6 bases). The CDR3 totals 12 residues. V shed 6 bases and J shed 4 bases, with 6 bases lying between them. CDR1 is SNHLY, CDR2 FYNNEI, per germline.

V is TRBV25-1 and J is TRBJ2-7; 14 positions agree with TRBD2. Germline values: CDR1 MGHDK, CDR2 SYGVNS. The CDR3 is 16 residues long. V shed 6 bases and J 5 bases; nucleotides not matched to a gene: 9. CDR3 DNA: TGTGCCAGCAGCCCACCGGGACTAGCGGGAGTGAACGAGCAGTACTTC. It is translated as CASSPPGLAGVNEQYF.

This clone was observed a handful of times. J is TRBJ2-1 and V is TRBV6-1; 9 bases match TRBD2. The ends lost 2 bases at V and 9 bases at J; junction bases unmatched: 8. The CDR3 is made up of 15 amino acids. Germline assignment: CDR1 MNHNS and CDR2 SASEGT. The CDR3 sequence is CASSERAGGPVEQFF. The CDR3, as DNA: TGTGCCAGCAGTGAACGGGCGGGGGGGCCTGTTGAGCAGTTCTTC.

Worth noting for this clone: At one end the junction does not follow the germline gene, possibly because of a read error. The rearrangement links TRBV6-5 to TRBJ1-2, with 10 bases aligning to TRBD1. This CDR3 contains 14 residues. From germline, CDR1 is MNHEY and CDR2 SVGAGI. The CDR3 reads CAISYGTGVYGYTF. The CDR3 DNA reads TGTGCCATCAGTTACGGGACAGGGGTTTATGGCTACACCTTC.

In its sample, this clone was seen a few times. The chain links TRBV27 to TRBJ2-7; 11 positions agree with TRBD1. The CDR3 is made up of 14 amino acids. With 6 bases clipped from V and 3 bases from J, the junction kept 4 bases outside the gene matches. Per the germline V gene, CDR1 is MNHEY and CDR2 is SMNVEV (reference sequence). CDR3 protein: CASRWTGGGYEQYF. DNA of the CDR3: TGTGCCAGCAGATGGACAGGGGGCGGCTACGAGCAGTACTTC.

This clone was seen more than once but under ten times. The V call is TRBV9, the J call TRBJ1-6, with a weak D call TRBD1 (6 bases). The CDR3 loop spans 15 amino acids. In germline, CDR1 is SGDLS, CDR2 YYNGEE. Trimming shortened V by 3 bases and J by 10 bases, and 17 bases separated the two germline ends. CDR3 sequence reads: CASSAARGFPSPLHF. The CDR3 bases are TGTGCCAGCAGCGCCGCGAGGGGGTTCCCCTCACCCCTCCACTTT.

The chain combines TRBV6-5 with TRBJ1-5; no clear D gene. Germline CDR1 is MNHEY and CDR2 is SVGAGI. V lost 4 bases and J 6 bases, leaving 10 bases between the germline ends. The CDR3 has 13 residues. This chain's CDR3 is CASSSTNSQPQHF. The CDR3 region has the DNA TGTGCCAGCAGTTCCACGAATAGTCAGCCCCAGCATTTT.

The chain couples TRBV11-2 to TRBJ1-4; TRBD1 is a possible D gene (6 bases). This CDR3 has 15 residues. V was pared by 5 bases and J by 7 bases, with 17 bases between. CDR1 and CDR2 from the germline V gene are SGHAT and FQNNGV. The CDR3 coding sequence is TGTGCCAGCAGCCGACTCAGGGGTGGTGGTGAAAAACTGTTTTTT. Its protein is CASSRLRGGGEKLFF.

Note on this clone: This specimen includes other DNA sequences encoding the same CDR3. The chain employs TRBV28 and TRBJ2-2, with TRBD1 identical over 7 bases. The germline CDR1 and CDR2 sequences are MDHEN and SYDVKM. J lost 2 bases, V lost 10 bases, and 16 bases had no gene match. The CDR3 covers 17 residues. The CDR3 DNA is TGTGCCACCATACCCCTTAGAGGGGGCCTAAACACCGGGGAGCTGTTTTTT. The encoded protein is CATIPLRGGLNTGELFF.

CDR3: CATSRGTGGAKETQYF. The CDR3 nucleotides read TGTGCCACCAGCAGAGGAACAGGGGGCGCGAAGGAGACCCAGTACTTC. The chain links TRBV15 to TRBJ2-5; 9 nucleotides agree with TRBD1. After removal of 1 base from V and 5 bases from J, the junction contained 8 bases not matched to a gene. CDR1 LNHNV and CDR2 YYDKDF come from the germline V gene (reference sequence). CDR3 length: 16 amino acids.

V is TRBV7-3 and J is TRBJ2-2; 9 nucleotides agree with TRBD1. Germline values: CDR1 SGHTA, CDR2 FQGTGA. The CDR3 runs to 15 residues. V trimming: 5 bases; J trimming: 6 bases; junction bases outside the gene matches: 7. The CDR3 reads CASSAQGALPGELFF. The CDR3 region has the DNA TGTGCCAGCAGCGCACAGGGGGCTCTCCCCGGGGAGCTGTTTTTT.

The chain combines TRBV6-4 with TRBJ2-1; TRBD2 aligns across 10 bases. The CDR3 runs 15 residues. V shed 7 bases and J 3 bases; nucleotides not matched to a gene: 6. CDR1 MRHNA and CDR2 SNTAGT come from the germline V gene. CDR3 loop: CASTLAGGSYNEQFF. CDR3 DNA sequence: TGTGCCAGCACCTTAGCGGGGGGTAGCTACAATGAGCAGTTCTTC.

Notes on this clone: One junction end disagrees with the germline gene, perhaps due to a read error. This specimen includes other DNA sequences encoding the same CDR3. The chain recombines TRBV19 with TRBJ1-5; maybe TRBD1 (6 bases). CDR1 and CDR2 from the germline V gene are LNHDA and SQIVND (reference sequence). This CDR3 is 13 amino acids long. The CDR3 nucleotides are TGTGCCAGCAGTACCAGGGGAAATCAGCCCCAGCATTTT. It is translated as CASSTRGNQPQHF.

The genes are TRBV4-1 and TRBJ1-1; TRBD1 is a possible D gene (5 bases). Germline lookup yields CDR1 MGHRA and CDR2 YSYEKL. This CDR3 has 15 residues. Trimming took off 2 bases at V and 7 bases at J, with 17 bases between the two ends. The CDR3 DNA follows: TGCGCCAGCAGCCAATACCAGACAGCACCGCGTGAAGCTTTCTTT. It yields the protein CASSQYQTAPREAFF.

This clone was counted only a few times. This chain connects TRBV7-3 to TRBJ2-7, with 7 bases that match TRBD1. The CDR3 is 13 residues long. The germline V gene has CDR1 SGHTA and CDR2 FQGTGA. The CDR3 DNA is TGTACCTCAGCTGGGACAGAACACTACGAGCAGTACTTC. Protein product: CTSAGTEHYEQYF.

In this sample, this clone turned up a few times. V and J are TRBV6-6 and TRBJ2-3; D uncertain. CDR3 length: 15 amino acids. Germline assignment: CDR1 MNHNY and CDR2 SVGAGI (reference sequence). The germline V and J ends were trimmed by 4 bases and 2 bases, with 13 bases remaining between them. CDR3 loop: CASSLLIPLTDTQYF. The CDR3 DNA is TGTGCCAGCAGTTTACTAATCCCCCTCACAGATACGCAGTATTTT.

CDR3 coding DNA: TGCGCCAGCGGGATAGGGGTAACGAACACTGAAGCTTTCTTT. Residues: CASGIGVTNTEAFF. V is TRBV5-1 and J is TRBJ1-1, with a tentative D call TRBD1 (5 bases). This CDR3 is 14 amino acids long. Trimming took off 7 bases at V and 1 base at J, with 14 bases between the two ends. Germline V gives CDR1 SGHRS, CDR2 YFSETQ.

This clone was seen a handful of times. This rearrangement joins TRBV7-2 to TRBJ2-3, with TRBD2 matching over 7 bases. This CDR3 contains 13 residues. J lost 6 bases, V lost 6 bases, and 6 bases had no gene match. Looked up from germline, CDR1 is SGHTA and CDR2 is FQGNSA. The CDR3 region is CASSDGLVDTQYF. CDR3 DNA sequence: TGTGCCAGCAGTGATGGACTAGTCGATACGCAGTATTTT.

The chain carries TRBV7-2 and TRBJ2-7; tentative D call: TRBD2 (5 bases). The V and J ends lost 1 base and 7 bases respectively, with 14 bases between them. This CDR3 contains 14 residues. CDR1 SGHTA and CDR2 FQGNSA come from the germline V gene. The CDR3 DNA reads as TGTGCCAGCAGCTTAGGGGCGCCGCCGGGGGAGCAGTACTTC. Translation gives CASSLGAPPGEQYF.

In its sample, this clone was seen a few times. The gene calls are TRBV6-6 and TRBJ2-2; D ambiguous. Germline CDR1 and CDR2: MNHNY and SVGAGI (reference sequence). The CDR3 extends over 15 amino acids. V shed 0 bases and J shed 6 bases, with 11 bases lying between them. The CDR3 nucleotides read TGTGCCAGCAGTTACTCGACTGGGTCGGCCGGGGAGCTGTTTTTT. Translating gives CASSYSTGSAGELFF.

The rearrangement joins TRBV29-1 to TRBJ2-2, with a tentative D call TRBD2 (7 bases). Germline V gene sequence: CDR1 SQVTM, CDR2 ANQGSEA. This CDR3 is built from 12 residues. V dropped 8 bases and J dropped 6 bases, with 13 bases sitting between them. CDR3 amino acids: CSITGGPGELFF. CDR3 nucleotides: TGCAGCATCACGGGGGGCCCCGGGGAGCTGTTTTTT.

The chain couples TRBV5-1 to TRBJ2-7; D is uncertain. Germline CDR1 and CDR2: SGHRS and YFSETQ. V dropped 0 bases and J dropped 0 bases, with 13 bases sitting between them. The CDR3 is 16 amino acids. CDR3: CASSLGDLSSSYEQYF. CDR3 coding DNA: TGCGCCAGCAGCTTGGGTGACCTTAGCAGCTCCTACGAGCAGTACTTC.

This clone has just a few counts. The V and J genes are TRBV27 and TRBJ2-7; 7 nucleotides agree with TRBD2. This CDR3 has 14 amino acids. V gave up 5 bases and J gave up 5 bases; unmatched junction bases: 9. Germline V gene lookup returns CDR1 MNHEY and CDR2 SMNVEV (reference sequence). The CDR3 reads CASSDGGGPDEQYF. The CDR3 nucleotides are TGTGCCAGCAGTGACGGGGGAGGGCCGGACGAGCAGTACTTC.

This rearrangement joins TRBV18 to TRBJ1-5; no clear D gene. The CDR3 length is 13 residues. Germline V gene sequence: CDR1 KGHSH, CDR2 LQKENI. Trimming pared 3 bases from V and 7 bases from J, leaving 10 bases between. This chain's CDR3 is CASSPDLSQPQHF. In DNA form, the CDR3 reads TGTGCCAGCTCACCCGACTTATCACAGCCCCAGCATTTT.

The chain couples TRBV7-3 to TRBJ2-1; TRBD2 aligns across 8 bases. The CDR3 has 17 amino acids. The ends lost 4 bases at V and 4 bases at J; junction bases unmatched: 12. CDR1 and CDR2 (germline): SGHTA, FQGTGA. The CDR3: CASSSDIGTRTYNEQFF. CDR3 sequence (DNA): TGTGCCAGCAGCTCCGATATTGGGACTAGGACATACAATGAGCAGTTCTTC.

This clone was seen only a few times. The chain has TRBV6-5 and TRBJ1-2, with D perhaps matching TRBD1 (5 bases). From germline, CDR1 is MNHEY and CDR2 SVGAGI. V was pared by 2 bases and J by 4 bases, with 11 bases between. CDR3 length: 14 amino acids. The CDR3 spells CASSYGATGYGYTF. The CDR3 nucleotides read TGTGCCAGCAGTTACGGGGCTACCGGCTATGGCTACACCTTC.

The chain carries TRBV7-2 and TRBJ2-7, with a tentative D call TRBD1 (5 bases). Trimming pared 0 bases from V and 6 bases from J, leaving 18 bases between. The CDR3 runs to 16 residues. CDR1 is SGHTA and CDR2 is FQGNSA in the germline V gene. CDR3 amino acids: CASSLAPVMGLGEQYF. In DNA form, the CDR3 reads TGTGCCAGCAGCTTAGCCCCCGTGATGGGGCTGGGCGAGCAGTACTTC.

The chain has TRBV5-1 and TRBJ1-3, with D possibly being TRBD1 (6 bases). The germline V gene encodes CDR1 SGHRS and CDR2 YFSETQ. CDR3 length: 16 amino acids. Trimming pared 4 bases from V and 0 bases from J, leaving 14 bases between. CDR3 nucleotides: TGCGCCAGCAGCCCATTTGACAGGACCTCTGGAAACACCATATATTTT. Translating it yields CASSPFDRTSGNTIYF.